This T cell receptor (beta chain) was found in a study of T cell repertoires in cytomegalovirus infection. This clonotype appeared a few times. Antigen unknown. The germline gene is not matched at one end of the junction; a read error may be the cause. TCRdb fed the reads into MiXCR, producing one record per CDR3 protein. The sample holds approximately 280,000 distinct CDR3 sequences, about 20% seen once. The sequences come from cultured PBMCs, collected from culture after CMV antigen stimulation. This TCR came from a human donor in good health (CMV status not recorded). Some clones in this sample may be carry-over from other donors' samples.

The CDR3 region is CSALQGRGSLF. In DNA form, the CDR3 reads TGCAGTGCGTTGCAGGGAAGGGGCTCCCTCTTC. The V call is TRBV20-1, the J call TRBJ1-2; TRBD1 is a possible D gene (5 bases). Germline V gives CDR1 DFQATT, CDR2 SNEGSKA (reference sequence). This CDR3 is built from 11 residues.